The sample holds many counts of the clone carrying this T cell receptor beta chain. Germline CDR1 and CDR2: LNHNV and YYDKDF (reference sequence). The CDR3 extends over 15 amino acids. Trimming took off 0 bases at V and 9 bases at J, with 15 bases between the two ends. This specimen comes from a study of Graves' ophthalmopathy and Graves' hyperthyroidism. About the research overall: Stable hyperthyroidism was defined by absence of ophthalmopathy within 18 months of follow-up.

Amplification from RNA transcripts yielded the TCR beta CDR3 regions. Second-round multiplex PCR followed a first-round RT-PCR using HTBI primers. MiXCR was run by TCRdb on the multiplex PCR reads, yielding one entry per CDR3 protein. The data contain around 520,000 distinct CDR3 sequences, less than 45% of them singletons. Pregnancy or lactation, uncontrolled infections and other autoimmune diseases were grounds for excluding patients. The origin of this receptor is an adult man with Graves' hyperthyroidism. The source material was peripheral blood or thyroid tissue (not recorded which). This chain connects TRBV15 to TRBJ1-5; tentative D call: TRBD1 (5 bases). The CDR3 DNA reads TGTGCCACCAGCAGAGATAGGGGTCACGCCTTGCCCCAGCATTTT. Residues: CATSRDRGHALPQHF.